Reported below is one T cell receptor beta chain. Its specificity is not known. This entry is derived from a study of T cell responses to AZD1222 COVID-19 vaccine. This CDR3 is 13 amino acids long. The V gene's germline CDR1 is KGHSH and CDR2 LQKENI. V lost 4 bases to trimming and J lost 4 bases; unmatched junction nucleotides: 3. General study findings and limits: Clonal diversity was possibly underestimated; the donors were predominantly white British and more often female. Dominant at 160-218 and 743-854, vaccine-associated CD4 TCRs also spanned spike.

Profiling relied on immunoSEQ multiplex PCR, and the TCRdb table lists in-frame clones only, not all of them. The table shows approximately 130,000 clones, with about 85% occurring only once. Sequencing was performed on peripheral blood, taken 28 days after the second AZD1222 dose. This TCR came from an adult who received the AZD1222 COVID-19 vaccine. This chain joins TRBV18 and TRBJ2-7; the match to TRBD1 covers 8 bases. CDR3 nucleotides: TGTGCCAGCTCACAGACAGGGGAGTACGAGCAGTACTTC. Amino acid sequence: CASSQTGEYEQYF.